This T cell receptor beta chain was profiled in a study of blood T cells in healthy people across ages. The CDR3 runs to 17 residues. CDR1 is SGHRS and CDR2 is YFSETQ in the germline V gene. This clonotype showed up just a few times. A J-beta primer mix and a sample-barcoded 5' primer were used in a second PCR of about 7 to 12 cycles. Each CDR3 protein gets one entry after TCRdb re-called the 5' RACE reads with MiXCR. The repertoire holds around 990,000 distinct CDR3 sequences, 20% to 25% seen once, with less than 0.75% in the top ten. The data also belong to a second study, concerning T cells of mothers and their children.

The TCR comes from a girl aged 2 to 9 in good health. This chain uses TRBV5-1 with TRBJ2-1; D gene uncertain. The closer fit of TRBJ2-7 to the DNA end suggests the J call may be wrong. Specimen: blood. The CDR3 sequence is CASSPSGTTPLSYEQYF. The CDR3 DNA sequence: TGCGCCAGCAGCCCGTCAGGAACAACCCCACTCTCCTACGAGCAGTACTTC.